The rows below give T cell receptor beta chains drawn from one sample of a study of CD8+ T cells in alopecia areata. Some clones are missing from TCRdb's copy, which holds only in-frame ones; the method was immunoSEQ multiplex PCR. The sample records some 150,000 clones, 75% to 85% being singletons. The sample in question was CD8+ T cells sorted from blood, obtained at week 4, from a patient treated with tofacitinib. The receptors here all came from a human donor with alopecia areata. Each CDR3 is given with its conserved first and last residue. The order of the fields is J gene, D gene, clone size, V gene, CDR3 protein, CDR3 DNA. The D gene is left open where the match is weak. Clone size is shown for a subset of rows, as once, few, many or a class of expanded clone.

TRBJ2-5 . once TRBV6-5 CASSYQGPQETQYF TGTGCCAGCAGTTACCAGGGTCCCCAAGAGACCCAGTACTTC
TRBJ2-7 . . TRBV13 CASSLRTGLGYEQYF TGTGCCAGCAGCTTAAGGACCGGCCTAGGGTACGAGCAGTACTTC
TRBJ1-5 . . TRBV13 CASSLGSGNQPQHF TGTGCCAGCAGCTTAGGTTCAGGGAATCAGCCCCAGCATTTT
TRBJ1-3 TRBD1 . TRBV27 CASSIQGGSGNTIYF TGTGCCAGCAGTATCCAGGGGGGCTCTGGAAACACCATATATTTT
TRBJ2-2 . few TRBV15 CATSRQGNTGELFF TGTGCCACCAGCAGACAAGGAAACACCGGGGAGCTGTTTTTT
TRBJ2-5 . few TRBV14 CASSLYQETQYF TGTGCCAGCAGCCTATACCAAGAGACCCAGTACTTC
TRBJ2-3 . . TRBV5-6 CASSYRDWAIRTDTQYF TGTGCCAGCAGCTACCGCGACTGGGCTATACGCACAGATACGCAGTATTTT
TRBJ2-3 . . TRBV11-2 CASSLSGPGSTDTQYF TGTGCCAGCAGCCTCTCGGGGCCAGGGAGCACAGATACGCAGTATTTT
TRBJ1-2 . . TRBV7-9 CASSLVHNYGYTF TGTGCCAGCAGCTTAGTCCATAACTATGGCTACACCTTC
TRBJ2-1 . . TRBV20-1 CSARRGWEQFF TGCAGTGCTAGAAGAGGCTGGGAGCAGTTCTTC
TRBJ2-5 TRBD2 . TRBV4-1 CASSQGVSGGPQETQYF TGCGCCAGCAGCCAAGGGGTTAGCGGGGGTCCCCAAGAGACCCAGTACTTC
TRBJ2-5 . . TRBV5-1 CASSGSEETQYF TGCGCCAGCAGCGGCTCCGAAGAGACCCAGTACTTC
TRBJ2-7 TRBD1 . TRBV6-1 CASSTGTGSYEQYF TGTGCCAGCAGTACCGGGACAGGGTCGTACGAGCAGTACTTC
TRBJ2-6 . . TRBV10-3 CAISGDLGANVLTF TGTGCCATCAGTGGTGATCTAGGGGCCAACGTCCTGACTTTC
TRBJ2-7 TRBD2 . TRBV6-5 CASRPVLAGVYEQYF TGTGCCAGCAGGCCCGTCCTAGCGGGGGTGTACGAGCAGTACTTC
TRBJ2-6 TRBD1 . TRBV19 CASSTRDSRETGANVLTF TGTGCCAGTAGTACCCGGGACAGCAGGGAGACTGGGGCCAACGTCCTGACTTTC
TRBJ2-5 TRBD2 once TRBV30 CAWRSYEGRAYF TGTGCCTGGAGGTCCTATGAGGGGAGGGCTTACTTC
TRBJ2-2 TRBD2 once TRBV9 CASSVDGRDTGELFF TGTGCCAGCAGCGTCGACGGGAGGGACACCGGGGAGCTGTTTTTT
TRBJ2-1 . . TRBV19 CATTRGGSQYNEQFF TGTGCCACCACCCGTGGGGGGAGTCAGTACAATGAGCAGTTCTTC
TRBJ2-1 TRBD2 . TRBV4-1 CASSQPGTSGRYSYNEQFF TGCGCCAGCAGCCAACCGGGGACTAGCGGGCGATACTCCTACAATGAGCAGTTCTTC
TRBJ2-1 . . TRBV21-1 CASRLRAGGNNEQFF TGTGCCAGCAGACTCCGGGCGGGGGGGAACAATGAGCAGTTCTTC
TRBJ1-2 . . TRBV6-5 CASSTRADVNYGYTF TGTGCCAGCAGTACCCGGGCGGATGTCAACTATGGCTACACCTTC
TRBJ2-1 TRBD2 . TRBV25-1 CASGGASGGAEFF TGTGCCAGCGGAGGAGCTAGCGGGGGGGCGGAGTTCTTC
TRBJ2-1 TRBD2 few TRBV10-3 CAISVGLAGFNEQFF TGTGCCATCAGTGTGGGACTAGCGGGCTTCAATGAGCAGTTCTTC
TRBJ1-1 . . TRBV18 CASSPGTGNEAFF TGTGCCAGCTCACCCGGGACGGGGAATGAAGCTTTCTTT
TRBJ1-1 . . TRBV2 CASSALASWAFF TGTGCCAGCAGTGCATTGGCCTCTTGGGCTTTCTTT
TRBJ2-1 . . TRBV29-1 CSVELGRYNEQFF TGCAGCGTTGAATTAGGGAGGTACAATGAGCAGTTCTTC
TRBJ2-2 . . TRBV5-4 CASSFGVGAGELFF TGTGCCAGCAGCTTCGGTGTGGGAGCCGGGGAGCTGTTTTTT
TRBJ2-1 TRBD1 . TRBV19 CASSTGTGDRDEQFF TGTGCCAGTAGTACCGGGACAGGGGACAGAGATGAGCAGTTCTTC
TRBJ2-3 TRBD1 . TRBV13 CASSLEGTGDPSKLTDTQYF TGTGCCAGCAGCTTAGAAGGGACAGGGGACCCGTCCAAGCTCACAGATACGCAGTATTTT